Listed below are T cell receptor beta chains from one sample, sequenced in a study of OX40 agonist ivuxolimab in advanced cancers. Repertoires were generated with immunoSEQ multiplex PCR, while TCRdb's copy carries only in-frame clones and drops some. Among tens of thousands of clones listed, around 94% were seen once. The input for sequencing was CD4+ or CD8+ T cells sorted from blood, taken in a trial of the OX40 agonist ivuxolimab. These receptors all stem from an adult with an advanced solid tumor such as melanoma, head and neck, liver or kidney cancer. Both conserved end residues are part of each CDR3. The order of the fields is J gene, clone size, D gene, V gene, CDR3 protein, CDR3 DNA. A D gene is named only where the DNA matches it firmly. A clone size is listed for some rows: how often the clone was seen (once, few, many), or a class if it is expanded.

TRBJ1-4 | - | - | TRBV7-9 | CASSALTGWEGPTNEKLFF | TGTGCCAGCAGCGCACTCACGGGGTGGGAGGGGCCAACTAATGAAAAACTGTTTTTT
TRBJ1-1 | once | TRBD1 | TRBV5-5 | CASSVGQGGNTEAFF | TGTGCCAGCAGCGTAGGACAGGGAGGGAACACTGAAGCTTTCTTT
TRBJ2-3 | once | - | TRBV6-5 | CASSTGPTITDTQYF | TGTGCCAGCAGTACCGGCCCTACTATCACAGATACGCAGTATTTT
TRBJ1-1 | - | TRBD1 | TRBV6-1 | CASTRTGVRNTEAFF | TGTGCCAGCACCCGGACAGGGGTAAGGAACACTGAAGCTTTCTTT
TRBJ2-5 | - | TRBD1 | TRBV27 | CASSSWTGFQETQYF | TGTGCCAGCAGTTCCTGGACAGGCTTCCAAGAGACCCAGTACTTC
TRBJ2-3 | - | - | TRBV14 | CASSQEWGNTQYF | TGTGCCAGCAGCCAAGAATGGGGTAATACGCAGTATTTT
TRBJ2-3 | - | - | TRBV7-3 | CASSLNPRVSDADTQYF | TGTGCCAGCAGCTTAAATCCCAGGGTCTCGGACGCAGATACGCAGTATTTT
TRBJ1-2 | - | TRBD1 | TRBV11-2 | CASSLSGTGGLEYGYTF | TGTGCCAGCAGCCTATCTGGGACAGGGGGCCTTGAGTATGGCTACACCTTC
TRBJ2-3 | - | TRBD2 | TRBV7-8 | CASSLALAGGPYTQYF | TGTGCCAGCAGCTTAGCTCTAGCGGGAGGGCCCTATACGCAGTATTTT
TRBJ1-6 | - | - | TRBV4-3 | CASSQDQGLYSNDNSPLHF | TGCGCCAGCAGCCAAGACCAAGGGCTTTACTCGAATGATAATTCACCCCTCCACTTT
TRBJ1-2 | - | - | TRBV27 | CASSPYWVGFTNYGYTF | TGTGCCAGCAGTCCCTACTGGGTCGGGTTTACTAACTATGGCTACACCTTC
TRBJ1-2 | - | TRBD1 | TRBV29-1 | CSARDRGNHSPGYTF | TGCAGCGCCCGGGACAGGGGGAATCATAGCCCTGGCTACACCTTC
TRBJ1-1 | - | TRBD1 | TRBV27 | CASTPWARGIAEAFF | TGTGCCAGCACTCCCTGGGCCAGGGGGATCGCTGAAGCTTTCTTT
TRBJ1-5 | - | - | TRBV5-3 | CARSLGTDPQPQHF | TGTGCCAGAAGCTTGGGAACCGACCCACAGCCCCAGCATTTT
TRBJ2-7 | - | - | TRBV7-6 | CASMSSSGEQYF | TGTGCCAGCATGTCTTCTAGTGGCGAGCAGTACTTC
TRBJ2-7 | - | TRBD1 | TRBV5-1 | CASSWDRGGSYEQYF | TGCGCCAGCAGCTGGGACAGGGGGGGCTCCTACGAGCAGTACTTC
TRBJ2-7 | - | TRBD1 | TRBV28 | CASSLGTGREQYF | TGTGCCAGCAGTTTAGGGACAGGGCGTGAGCAGTACTTC
TRBJ2-2 | - | - | TRBV27 | CASSSPGPHTGELFF | TGTGCCAGCAGTTCACCGGGACCGCACACCGGGGAGCTGTTTTTT
TRBJ2-1 | - | TRBD2 | TRBV7-8 | CASSLGGTSGSHPYNEQFF | TGTGCCAGCAGCTTAGGAGGGACTAGCGGGAGCCACCCCTACAATGAGCAGTTCTTC
TRBJ2-7 | - | - | TRBV4-2 | CASSQESRTSAYEQYF | TGTGCCAGCAGCCAAGAGTCGAGGACTTCGGCCTACGAGCAGTACTTC
TRBJ1-1 | - | - | TRBV28 | CASIHRDGRTEAFF | TGTGCCAGCATCCACAGGGACGGTCGCACTGAAGCTTTCTTT
TRBJ1-2 | - | - | TRBV27 | CASSLLASNYGYTF | TGTGCCAGCAGTTTATTAGCTTCTAACTATGGCTACACCTTC
TRBJ2-7 | - | TRBD2 | TRBV5-4 | CASRGSGGPTYEQYF | TGTGCCAGCAGGGGGAGCGGGGGGCCAACCTACGAGCAGTACTTC
TRBJ2-3 | once | - | TRBV4-3 | CASSQDSRGGDTQYF | TGCGCCAGCAGCCAAGATTCCAGGGGCGGGGATACGCAGTATTTT
TRBJ1-2 | - | - | TRBV6-5 | CASSPTGWGHYGYTF | TGTGCCAGCAGTCCCACCGGATGGGGACACTATGGCTACACCTTC
TRBJ2-1 | - | - | TRBV6-4 | CASSEGLHNEQFF | TGTGCCAGCAGTGAGGGACTCCACAATGAGCAGTTCTTC
TRBJ1-1 | - | - | TRBV4-3 | CASRVGGGSTEAFF | TGCGCCAGCAGGGTAGGAGGGGGGTCCACTGAAGCTTTCTTT
TRBJ1-1 | - | - | TRBV19 | CASSINPPGLRGGEAFF | TGTGCCAGTAGTATCAACCCCCCGGGACTGCGGGGGGGTGAAGCTTTCTTT
TRBJ2-2 | - | - | TRBV7-2 | CASSPDGPGELFF | TGTGCCAGCAGCCCGGACGGTCCCGGGGAGCTGTTTTTT
TRBJ1-2 | - | - | TRBV29-1 | CSAGSNYGYTF | TGCAGCGCCGGGTCAAACTATGGCTACACCTTC
TRBJ1-5 | - | - | TRBV10-3 | CASPPVGQSPPQHF | TGTGCCAGCCCCCCCGTGGGGCAATCACCGCCCCAGCATTTT
TRBJ2-7 | - | TRBD1 | TRBV5-4 | CASSPGTGGYEQYF | TGTGCCAGCAGCCCCGGGACAGGGGGCTACGAGCAGTACTTC
TRBJ2-1 | - | - | TRBV7-9 | CASSLHVGGDEQFF | TGTGCCAGCAGCTTACACGTCGGGGGCGATGAGCAGTTCTTC
TRBJ2-3 | - | TRBD1 | TRBV11-2 | CASSPLYGDRSTDTQYF | TGTGCCAGCAGTCCCTTATATGGGGACAGGAGCACAGATACGCAGTATTTT
TRBJ2-3 | - | - | TRBV7-2 | CASSLSVDTQYF | TGTGCCAGCAGCTTAAGTGTGGATACGCAGTATTTT
TRBJ2-7 | - | - | TRBV7-2 | CASSLKFYEQYF | TGTGCCAGCAGCTTAAAGTTTTACGAGCAGTACTTC